This T cell receptor (beta chain) was sequenced in a study of Ad26.COV2.S vaccination and SARS-CoV-2 variants (dated by TCRdb to the early 2020s). Turning to the overall study: Donors in the vaccine arm were drawn from COV1001, a phase I-IIa trial of Ad26.COV2.S in healthy adults that was multicentre, randomized, double-blind and placebo-controlled. Dosing of Ad26.COV2.S was intramuscular, at either 5x10^10 or 1x10^11 viral particles, delivered as one shot or as two shots spaced 56 days apart. Sequencing of the TCRbeta repertoire served to evaluate the specificity and breadth of SARS-CoV-2-reactive T cell receptors following Ad26.COV2.S vaccination. The TCR-sequenced set comprised around 32 samples: roughly 19 Ad26.COV2.S vaccine recipients, 5 placebo recipients and 8 SARS-CoV-2 convalescent individuals. Participants in the trial were split at random into five groups of five each, receiving low-dose or high-dose Ad26.COV2.S once or twice, or else placebo on both occasions. Throughout the experiments and outcome assessment, investigators stayed blinded to trial group allocation.

V sheds 2 bases and J sheds 1 base, leaving 6 bases between their ends. CDR1 and CDR2 are drawn from the germline V gene: SGHRS, YFSETQ. From the cysteine through the phenylalanine, the CDR3 covers 13 amino acids. The sequence is cut down to CDR3 DNA, 39 bases in frame from base 1. The sample's treatment or condition label, in plain terms: some 20 received Ad26.COV2.S at low or high dose, single or two shots; roughly five received placebo; per-sample allocation not given. Repertoires of vaccine and placebo recipients were sequenced from samples collected on day 63 after the first injection. In Cohort 1b, about 27 adults aged 18-55 years were enrolled at a single site in Boston, USA, between 29 July and 7 August 2020. Ad26.COV2.S consisted of a replication-incompetent adenovirus type 26 vector by which a prefusion-stabilized SARS-CoV-2 spike protein from the original Wuhan strain was expressed. Comment on this clone: Its specific antigen is unknown. Nothing much larger sits one base from this clone, and base qualities are not available. Other DNA sequences in this sample translate to the same CDR3.

The immunoSEQ Assay was used to sequence TCRbeta CDR3 regions. After extraction, genomic DNA underwent amplification by bias-controlled multiplex PCR, followed by high-throughput sequencing. As for the original processing: To quantify the absolute abundance of every unique TCRbeta CDR3 region, sequences were collapsed and filtered. Usable DNA was measured by amplifying reference genes present in all nucleated cells, and TCRbeta template counts were normalized to that usable DNA to estimate T cell fraction. Repertoire TCRs were annotated as SARS-CoV-2-specific by exact matching of V gene, CDR3 amino acid sequence and J gene to a known reactive TCR set. The reference SARS-CoV-2 TCR set was obtained from MIRA and was filtered for enrichment in COVID-19-positive ImmuneCODE repertoires, whereby public or cross-reactive TCRs were removed. Drawing on the MIRA antigens, annotated TCRs were analysed further at the level of specific ORF or position within ORF. Breadth was defined as annotated unique rearrangements over total unique productive rearrangements; depth was the summed frequency of those rearrangements. Two-sided Wilcoxon rank-sum tests were used to compare TCR breadth between groups. Sourced from immuneACCESS, this table was stored by TCRdb with only in-frame sequences that have V and J called. A share of the clones is absent; for the studies checked, an unresolved V gene accounts for under half, and the remainder has no known explanation. V and J calls and clone size are given by that table; D and trimming were obtained from the DNA. This sample comprises approximately 450,000 clones, approximately 90% of them detected only once. The top ten clonotypes cover 12% of the sample.

Results and caveats for the whole study, not just this receptor: Spike-specific TCR breadth was higher in Ad26.COV2.S recipients than in placebo recipients (P = 0.0014). Vaccine and placebo recipients had comparable non-spike TCR breadth, which fits with the vaccine containing only spike. It was noted by the authors that total T cell responses may have been underestimated by the TCR breadth and depth analyses. Substantial breadth of spike-specific CD8+ and CD4+ T cell responses was reported after vaccination. The study lacked the statistical power to compare responses across vaccine doses or regimens.

The receptor chain draws on TRBV5-1 and TRBJ1-1, with no confidently assigned D gene. Sequences were derived from peripheral blood, sampled in a trial of Ad26.COV2.S vaccine versus placebo. This TCR came from a person between 18 and 59 years old who received the Ad26.COV2.S COVID-19 vaccine or a placebo. The DNA sequence is given as TGCGCCAGCAGCTTCTGGGGGAACACTGAAGCTTTCTTT. Translated, this is CASSFWGNTEAFF.